A single sample gave rise to the 26 T cell receptor beta chains below, sequenced in a study of OX40 agonist ivuxolimab in advanced cancers. Assay: immunoSEQ multiplex PCR; the TCRdb copy retains only in-frame clones and omits some. The data show some 45,000 clones, roughly 93% seen once. The specimen was CD4+ or CD8+ T cells sorted from blood, collected in a trial of the OX40 agonist ivuxolimab. Receptors were obtained from an adult with an advanced solid tumor such as melanoma, head and neck, liver or kidney cancer.

This clone was recorded once. CDR3 sequence (DNA): TGTGCCAGCAGCTTACTTCCTTTCTCGCTATACAATGAGCAGTTCTTC. This gives the protein CASSLLPFSLYNEQFF. V usage is TRBV11-2 and J usage is TRBJ2-1; unclear D gene. The CDR3 runs to 16 residues. V shed 2 bases and J shed 4 bases, with 15 bases lying between them. Germline CDR1 is SGHAT and CDR2 is FQNNGV. Drawing the rest from reference TRBV11-2 and TRBJ2-1, the complete variable domain is EAGVAQSPRYKIIEKRQSVAFWCNPISGHATLYWYQQILGQGPKLLIQFQNNGVVDDSQLPKDRFSAERLKGVDSTLKIQPAKLEDSAVYLCASSLLPFSLYNEQFFGPGTRLTVL.

The J gene is TRBJ2-3, the V gene TRBV5-1; perhaps TRBD1 as D (5 bases). The CDR3 extends over 13 amino acids. Germline lookup yields CDR1 SGHRS and CDR2 YFSETQ. V was pared by 8 bases and J by 2 bases, with 12 bases between. CDR3 loop: CASSLTDTDTQYF. The DNA for the CDR3 is TGCGCCAGTTCCCTGACAGACACAGATACGCAGTATTTT. Based on the CDR3 plus reference TRBV5-1 and TRBJ2-3, the full variable domain is KAGVTQTPRYLIKTRGQQVTLSCSPISGHRSVSWYQQTPGQGLQFLFEYFSETQRNKGNFPGRFSGRQFSNSRSEMNVSTLELGDSALYLCASSLTDTDTQYFGPGTRLTVL.

The chain uses TRBV19 and TRBJ2-6; D possibly corresponds to TRBD2 (6 bases). Per the germline V gene, CDR1 is LNHDA and CDR2 is SQIVND (reference sequence). Trimming pared 6 bases from V and 4 bases from J, leaving 13 bases between. The CDR3 has 15 amino acids. CDR3 sequence: CASSLGGMGANVLTF. DNA for the CDR3: TGTGCCAGTAGCCTCGGGGGTATGGGGGCCAACGTCCTGACTTTC.

The CDR3 reads CASSYLTGAEETQYF. As DNA, the CDR3 is TGTGCCAGCAGTTACCTGACAGGGGCTGAAGAGACCCAGTACTTC. V usage is TRBV6-5 and J usage is TRBJ2-5; 8 bases agree with TRBD1. Germline CDR1 and CDR2: MNHEY and SVGAGI. This CDR3 is 15 amino acids long. The trim removed 2 bases at V and 3 bases at J, leaving 5 bases unmatched.

The chain couples TRBV28 to TRBJ2-2; 7 bases line up with TRBD2. V shed 2 bases, J shed 4 bases, and the junction held 4 bases outside the gene matches. Germline V gene lookup returns CDR1 MDHEN and CDR2 SYDVKM. The CDR3 is made up of 15 amino acids. In DNA, the CDR3 is TGTGCCAGCAGTTTAGCGGGAGAGAGCACCGGGGAGCTGTTTTTT. It specifies CASSLAGESTGELFF.

Regarding this clone: One junction end disagrees with the germline gene, perhaps due to a read error. The rearrangement uses TRBV28 and TRBJ2-3, with TRBD1 identical over 12 bases. This CDR3 contains 19 residues. The V gene's germline CDR1 is MDHEN and CDR2 SYDVKM. The CDR3 DNA reads TGTGCCGGCAGTTTCGCGGCCGGGACAGGGGGCGATTGGACAGATACGCAGTATTTT. It translates to CAGSFAAGTGGDWTDTQYF.

J is TRBJ2-7 and V is TRBV7-9; no firm D call. CDR1 is SEHNR and CDR2 is FQNEAQ in the germline V gene (reference sequence). V was cut by 4 bases and J by 4 bases, with 14 bases left in between. The CDR3 is 14 amino acids. The CDR3 sequence: CASSSDTGQYEQYF. The CDR3 coding sequence is TGTGCCAGCAGCTCCGACACGGGTCAGTACGAGCAGTACTTC.

V gene TRBV14 combines with J gene TRBJ2-7; 10 bases fit TRBD2. Germline V gene data show CDR1 as SGHDN and CDR2 as FVKESK. Trimming cost V 6 bases and J 1 base; bases outside gene matches: 3. CDR3 length: 14 residues. DNA of the CDR3: TGTGCCAGCAGGGTTAGCGGGAGGTCCTACGAGCAGTACTTC. It specifies CASRVSGRSYEQYF. The entire variable domain, with the rest obtained from reference TRBV14 and TRBJ2-7, is as follows: EAGVTQFPSHSVIEKGQTVTLRCDPISGHDNLYWYRRVMGKEIKFLLHFVKESKQDESGMPNNRFLAERTGGTYSTLKVQPAELEDSGVYFCASRVSGRSYEQYFGPGTRLTVT.

The chain couples TRBV7-9 to TRBJ2-5, with TRBD2 identical over 8 bases. V dropped 4 bases and J dropped 3; count of bases not matched to a gene: 7. Germline CDR1 and CDR2: SEHNR and FQNEAQ (reference sequence). CDR3 length equals 15 residues. The CDR3 DNA reads as TGTGCCAGCAGCTACCCACTAGCGGAGAAAGAGACCCAGTACTTC. Translated, it gives CASSYPLAEKETQYF.

The chain joins TRBV5-5 to TRBJ2-3; D is possibly TRBD2 (6 bases). The CDR3 spans 15 residues. In germline, CDR1 is SGHKS, CDR2 YYEKEE (reference sequence). V gave up 2 bases and J gave up 5 bases, with 15 bases separating them. In DNA form, the CDR3 reads TGTGCCAGCAGCTTTGTCGGGGGACCGGTAGATACGCAGTATTTT. Amino acids: CASSFVGGPVDTQYF.

This chain connects TRBV28 to TRBJ2-1; D remains ambiguous. With 5 bases removed from V and 7 bases from J, the gap between germline ends came to 9 bases. There are 12 residues in the CDR3. The V gene's germline CDR1 is MDHEN and CDR2 SYDVKM. CDR3 sequence: CASSPWVNEQFF. The CDR3, as DNA: TGTGCCAGCAGTCCATGGGTGAATGAGCAGTTCTTC. Variable domain in full (rest from reference TRBV28 and TRBJ2-1): DVKVTQSSRYLVKRTGEKVFLECVQDMDHENMFWYRQDPGLGLRLIYFSYDVKMKEKGDIPEGYSVSREKKERFSLILESASTNQTSMYLCASSPWVNEQFFGPGTRLTVL.

The chain recombines TRBV6-1 with TRBJ2-7, with D hard to call. This CDR3 has 13 amino acids. Trimming left V 0 bases short and J 7 bases short, with 10 bases between. Germline V CDR1 and CDR2: MNHNS, SASEGT. CDR3 loop: CASSEAEGLEQYF. DNA of the CDR3: TGTGCCAGCAGTGAAGCGGAAGGTTTAGAGCAGTACTTC.

The CDR3 is CASTTRVDTQYF. CDR3 bases: TGTGCCAGCACGACCAGGGTAGATACGCAGTATTTT. This chain uses TRBV28 with TRBJ2-3; D may be TRBD1 (5 bases). The germline V and J ends were trimmed by 7 bases and 5 bases, with 10 bases remaining between them. The CDR3 runs to 12 residues. Germline-derived CDR1 and CDR2 are MDHEN and SYDVKM.

The V call is TRBV5-6, the J call TRBJ2-5; 8 nucleotides align to TRBD2. The germline gives CDR1 SGHDT, CDR2 YYEEEE. CDR3 length: 16 amino acids. V shed 1 base, J shed 5 bases, and the junction held 10 bases outside the gene matches. CDR3 amino acids: CASSLYGGANLETQYF. CDR3 DNA: TGTGCCAGCAGCTTGTACGGGGGGGCCAATTTGGAGACCCAGTACTTC.

The rearrangement joins TRBV4-1 to TRBJ2-7; 9 nucleotides align to TRBD2. Losses at the gene ends were 6 bases for V and 1 base for J; bases not matched to a gene: 4. Germline CDR1 reads MGHRA; CDR2 reads YSYEKL. This CDR3 spans 14 amino acids. CDR3 sequence reads: CASSSGGPSYEQYF. The CDR3 bases are TGCGCCAGCAGTAGCGGGGGACCTTCCTACGAGCAGTACTTC.

This chain uses TRBV27 with TRBJ1-2; D may be TRBD1 (6 bases). The V gene lost 2 bases and the J gene lost 0 bases, with 7 bases spanning the gap. The V gene's germline CDR1 is MNHEY and CDR2 SMNVEV (reference sequence). This CDR3 comprises 14 residues. The CDR3: CASSLRGTNYGYTF. CDR3 coding DNA: TGTGCCAGCAGTTTAAGGGGGACTAACTATGGCTACACCTTC.

This clone came up once. The rearrangement uses TRBV4-1 and TRBJ2-1, with 10 positions matching TRBD1. The CDR3 extends over 14 amino acids. In germline, CDR1 is MGHRA, CDR2 YSYEKL. J was trimmed by 6 bases and V by 4 bases; bases with no gene match: 3. Written as DNA, the CDR3 is TGCGCCAGCAGCCTCGGACAGGGGGTCAATGAGCAGTTCTTC. Translation: CASSLGQGVNEQFF.

The chain recombines TRBV7-9 with TRBJ1-1, with 9 positions matching TRBD1. CDR3 length: 15 residues. Germline V gene lookup returns CDR1 SEHNR and CDR2 FQNEAQ (reference sequence). Unmatched junction bases numbered 10, after V lost 6 bases and J lost 5 bases. CDR3 bases: TGTGCCAGCAGTTTACCCGGGACAGGGATAACTGAAGCTTTCTTT. It translates to CASSLPGTGITEAFF.

The rearrangement links TRBV28 to TRBJ2-2; D is perhaps TRBD2 (5 bases). V lost 6 bases, J lost 3 bases, and 14 bases lay in between. The CDR3 consists of 15 residues. Germline-derived CDR1 and CDR2 are MDHEN and SYDVKM. CDR3 bases: TGTGCCAGCAGAACCCCCGGGGTCCACACCGGGGAGCTGTTTTTT. Translating gives CASRTPGVHTGELFF.

The chain employs TRBV7-3 and TRBJ2-3, with D maybe TRBD2 (6 bases). V was clipped by 4 bases and J by 2 bases, with 10 bases between them. Germline CDR1 SGHTA, CDR2 FQGTGA. The CDR3 has 14 residues. The CDR3 reads CASSYGGSTDTQYF. CDR3 DNA: TGTGCCAGCAGCTACGGGGGATCCACAGATACGCAGTATTTT.

The chain carries TRBV28 and TRBJ2-7; TRBD1 is a possible D gene (6 bases). The germline CDR1 and CDR2 sequences are MDHEN and SYDVKM. Trimming took 4 bases from V and 2 from J, leaving 18 bases between them. CDR3 size: 16 residues. The CDR3 DNA reads TGTGCCAGCAGTTCCGCCACCTTCGGACAGCCCTACGAGCAGTACTTC. Amino acids: CASSSATFGQPYEQYF.

As regards this clone: A read error is possible here, since a much larger clone lies one base away. Other nucleotide sequences in the sample specify the same CDR3. The chain couples TRBV7-2 to TRBJ2-7; TRBD1 matches at 9 bases. The CDR3 sequence is 14 residues long. Trimming took 1 base from V and 4 from J; bases not matched to a gene: 2. Germline lookup yields CDR1 SGHTA and CDR2 FQGNSA. The CDR3 coding sequence is TGTGCCAGCAGCTTAGTTGGGACAGGGTACGAGCAGTACTTC. This encodes CASSLVGTGYEQYF.

The V gene is TRBV28, the J gene TRBJ1-1, with D hard to call. The CDR3 spans 11 residues. In germline, CDR1 is MDHEN, CDR2 SYDVKM. V dropped 3 bases and J dropped 10 bases, with 9 bases sitting between them. CDR3: CASSFGEIAFF. The DNA of the CDR3 is TGTGCCAGCAGTTTTGGAGAGATAGCTTTCTTT.

The rearrangement links TRBV27 to TRBJ2-7, with a tentative D call TRBD1 (6 bases). The CDR3 runs to 13 residues. Germline-derived CDR1 and CDR2 are MNHEY and SMNVEV (reference sequence). The V end lost 3 bases, the J end lost 4 bases, and 10 bases lay between the germline ends. The CDR3 region is CASSFSQGYEQYF. The CDR3 DNA sequence: TGTGCCAGCAGTTTTAGTCAGGGGTACGAGCAGTACTTC.

The CDR3 DNA follows: TGTGCCTGGGCGCGGGACTACTTCAATGAGCAGTTCTTC. Amino acid sequence: CAWARDYFNEQFF. The chain links TRBV30 to TRBJ2-1; 7 nucleotides match TRBD2. V lost 5 bases and J lost 6; bases outside the gene matches: 7. This CDR3 spans 13 amino acids. Germline V CDR1 and CDR2: GTSNPN, SVGIG (reference sequence).

The chain is built from TRBV4-1 and TRBJ1-3; D is uncertain. There are 17 residues in the CDR3. CDR1 is MGHRA and CDR2 is YSYEKL in the germline V gene. The V end was cut by 0 bases, the J end by 1 base, with 13 bases between. CDR3 region: CASSQDPPTISGNTIYF. The CDR3 DNA sequence: TGCGCCAGCAGCCAAGACCCACCCACCATTTCTGGAAACACCATATATTTT.